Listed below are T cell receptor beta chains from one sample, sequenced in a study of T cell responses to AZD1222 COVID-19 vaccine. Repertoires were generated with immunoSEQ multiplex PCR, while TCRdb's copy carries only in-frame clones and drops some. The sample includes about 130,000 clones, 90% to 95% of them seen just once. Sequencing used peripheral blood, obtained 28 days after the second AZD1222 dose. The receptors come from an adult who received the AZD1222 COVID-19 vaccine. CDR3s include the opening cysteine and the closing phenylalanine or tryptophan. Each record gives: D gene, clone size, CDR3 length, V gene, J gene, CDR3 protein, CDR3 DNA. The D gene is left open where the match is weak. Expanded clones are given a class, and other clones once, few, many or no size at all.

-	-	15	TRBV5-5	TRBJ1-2	CASSLGTGNRYGYTF	TGTGCCAGCAGCTTGGGTACAGGGAATCGCTATGGCTACACCTTC
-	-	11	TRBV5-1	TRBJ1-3	CASTSGNTIYF	TGCGCCAGCACATCAGGAAACACCATATATTTT
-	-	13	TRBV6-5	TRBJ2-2	CASTQTEPGELFF	TGTGCCAGCACCCAGACCGAGCCCGGGGAGCTGTTTTTT
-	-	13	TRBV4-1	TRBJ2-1	CASSQVGEVEQFF	TGCGCCAGCAGCCAAGTTGGAGAGGTTGAGCAGTTCTTC
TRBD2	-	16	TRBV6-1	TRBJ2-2	CASSELAGRGTGELFF	TGTGCCAGCAGTGAACTAGCGGGGAGAGGGACCGGGGAGCTGTTTTTT
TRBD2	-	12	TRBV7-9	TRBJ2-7	CASSPGTNEQYF	TGTGCCAGCAGCCCCGGGACTAACGAGCAGTACTTC
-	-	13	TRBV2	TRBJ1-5	CASSEAGIQAQHF	TGTGCCAGCAGTGAAGCCGGCATCCAAGCCCAGCATTTT
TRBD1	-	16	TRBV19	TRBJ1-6	CASSIEGDRNYSPLHF	TGTGCCAGTAGTATAGAGGGGGACAGGAACTATTCACCCCTCCACTTT
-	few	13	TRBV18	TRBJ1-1	CASSPAFNTEAFF	TGTGCCAGCTCACCCGCATTTAACACTGAAGCTTTCTTT
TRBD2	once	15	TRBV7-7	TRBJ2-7	CASSLGVAGGYEQYF	TGTGCTAGCAGCTTAGGGGTAGCGGGGGGATACGAGCAGTACTTC
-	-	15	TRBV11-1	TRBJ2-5	CASSLASQSPGTQYF	TGTGCCAGCAGCTTAGCCTCCCAGAGCCCTGGGACCCAGTACTTC
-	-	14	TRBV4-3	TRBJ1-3	CASSQEVVRNTIYF	TGCGCCAGCAGCCAAGAGGTCGTGAGAAACACCATATATTTT
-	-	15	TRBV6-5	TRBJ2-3	CASSYYKLSTDTQYF	TGTGCCAGCAGTTACTACAAACTAAGCACAGATACGCAGTATTTT
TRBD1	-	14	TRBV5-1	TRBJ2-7	CASSWDSPSYEQYF	TGCGCCAGCAGCTGGGACAGCCCCTCCTACGAGCAGTACTTC
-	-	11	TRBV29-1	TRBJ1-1	CSVQRNTEAFF	TGCAGCGTGCAGAGAAACACTGAAGCTTTCTTT
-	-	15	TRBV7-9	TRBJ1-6	CASSLGGGDNSPLHF	TGTGCCAGCAGCTTGGGAGGAGGAGATAATTCACCCCTCCACTTT
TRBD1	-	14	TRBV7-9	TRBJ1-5	CASSEGQGNQPQHF	TGTGCCAGCAGCGAGGGACAGGGAAATCAGCCCCAGCATTTT
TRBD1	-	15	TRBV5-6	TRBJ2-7	CASSWAGQGFYEQYF	TGTGCCAGCAGCTGGGCGGGACAGGGTTTTTACGAGCAGTACTTC
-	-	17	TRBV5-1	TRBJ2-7	CASSLELETGLGYEQYF	TGCGCCAGCAGCTTGGAGTTAGAGACCGGGCTCGGCTACGAGCAGTACTTC
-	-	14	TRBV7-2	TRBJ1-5	CASSLGPSNQPQHF	TGTGCCAGCAGCTTAGGACCTAGCAATCAGCCCCAGCATTTT
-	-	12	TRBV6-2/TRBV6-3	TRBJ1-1	CASSVVGTEAFF	TGTGCCAGCAGTGTGGTGGGAACTGAAGCTTTCTTT
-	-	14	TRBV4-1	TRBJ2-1	CASSQDFSDNEQFF	TGCGCCAGCAGCCAAGATTTCAGCGATAACGAGCAGTTCTTC
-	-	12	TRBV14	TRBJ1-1	CASSQADTEAFF	TGTGCCAGCAGCCAAGCCGACACTGAAGCTTTCTTT
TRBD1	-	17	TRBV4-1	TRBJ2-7	CASTERGFGTGELRQYF	TGCGCCAGCACCGAAAGGGGGTTCGGGACAGGGGAACTTCGGCAGTACTTC
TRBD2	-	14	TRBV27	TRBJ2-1	CASRRGSSYNEQFF	TGTGCCAGCAGGCGGGGGAGCTCCTACAATGAGCAGTTCTTC
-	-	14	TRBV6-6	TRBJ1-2	CASRTPSLLGGYTF	TGTGCCAGCAGGACGCCATCGCTTCTGGGAGGCTACACCTTC
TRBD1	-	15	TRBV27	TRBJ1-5	CASRETGWPNQPQHF	TGTGCCAGCAGAGAGACAGGGTGGCCAAATCAGCCCCAGCATTTT
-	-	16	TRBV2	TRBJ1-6	CASKSGRSSYNSPLHF	TGTGCCAGCAAGTCCGGCCGGAGCTCCTATAATTCACCCCTCCACTTT
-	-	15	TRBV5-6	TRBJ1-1	CASSGEVGAHTEAFF	TGTGCCAGCAGCGGGGAGGTGGGGGCACACACTGAAGCTTTCTTT
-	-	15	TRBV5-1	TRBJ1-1	CASSLEGPWNTEAFF	TGCGCCAGCAGCTTGGAAGGGCCCTGGAACACTGAAGCTTTCTTT
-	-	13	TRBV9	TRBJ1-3	CASSPSFGNTIYF	TGTGCCAGCAGCCCGTCGTTTGGAAACACCATATATTTT
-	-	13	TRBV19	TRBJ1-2	CASSIGGFGGYTF	TGTGCCAGTAGTATCGGGGGGTTCGGCGGCTACACCTTC